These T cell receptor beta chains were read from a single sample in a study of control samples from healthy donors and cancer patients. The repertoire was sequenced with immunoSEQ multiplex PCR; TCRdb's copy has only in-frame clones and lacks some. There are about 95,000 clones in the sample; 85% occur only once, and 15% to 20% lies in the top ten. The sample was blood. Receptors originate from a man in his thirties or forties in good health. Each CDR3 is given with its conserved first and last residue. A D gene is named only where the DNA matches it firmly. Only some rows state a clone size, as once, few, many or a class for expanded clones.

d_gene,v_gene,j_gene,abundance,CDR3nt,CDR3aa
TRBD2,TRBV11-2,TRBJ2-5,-,TGTGCCAGCAGCTACGGGACTAGCGGCCCTAATACACAAGAGACCCAGTACTTC,CASSYGTSGPNTQETQYF
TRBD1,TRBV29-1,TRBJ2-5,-,TGCAGCGTTAGGCGTTCAGGGGGAGAGACCCAGTACTTC,CSVRRSGGETQYF
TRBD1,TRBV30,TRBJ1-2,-,TGTGCCCAGAACAGGGGCCGTATTAACTATGGCTACACCTTC,CAQNRGRINYGYTF
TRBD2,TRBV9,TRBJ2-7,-,TGTGCCAGCAGCGAGCGGGGAACTGACGAGCAGTACTTC,CASSERGTDEQYF
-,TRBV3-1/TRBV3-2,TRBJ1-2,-,TGTGCCAGCAGCCAAGATGCGACAACTAGATATGGCTACACCTTC,CASSQDATTRYGYTF
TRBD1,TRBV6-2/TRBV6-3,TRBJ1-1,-,TGTGCCAGCAGTACTCCGGGACAGACCCTAAAACACATGAACACTGAAGCTTTCTTT,CASSTPGQTLKHMNTEAFF
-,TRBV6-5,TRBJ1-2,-,TGTGCCAGCAGTTCAGATCAGGGGTACTATGGCTACACCTTC,CASSSDQGYYGYTF
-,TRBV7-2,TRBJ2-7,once,TGTGCCAGCAGCCTAAGAGCCGCGTCCTACGAGCAGTACTTC,CASSLRAASYEQYF
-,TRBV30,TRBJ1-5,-,TGTGCCTGGAGGTACGGGGATTACAATCAGCCCCAGCATTTT,CAWRYGDYNQPQHF
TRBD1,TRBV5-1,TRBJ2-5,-,TGCGCCAGCAGCGTATACAGGGGGATAGAGACCCAGTACTTC,CASSVYRGIETQYF
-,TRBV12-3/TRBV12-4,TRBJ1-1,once,TGTGCCAGCAGTTTTAAACTGAATCTTGAAGCTTTCTTT,CASSFKLNLEAFF
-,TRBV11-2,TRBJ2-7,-,TGTGCCAGCAGCTTAGATCTTGGGTCCTACTACGAGCAGTACTTC,CASSLDLGSYYEQYF
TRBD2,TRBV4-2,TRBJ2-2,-,TGTGCCAGCACCAACGTGCAGGGGCGCGGGGGGTCGAACACCGGGGAGCTGTTTTTT,CASTNVQGRGGSNTGELFF
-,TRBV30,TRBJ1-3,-,TGTGCCTGGACAACCGGAAACACCATATATTTT,CAWTTGNTIYF
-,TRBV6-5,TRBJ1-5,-,TGTGCCAGCAGCAGGGGAGGGCTGGGGGAGCCCCAGCATTTT,CASSRGGLGEPQHF
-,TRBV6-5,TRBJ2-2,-,TGTGCCAGCAGTTACTCTCGGGGCGCGGGCGGGGAGCTGTTTTTT,CASSYSRGAGGELFF
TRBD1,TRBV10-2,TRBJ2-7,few,TGCGCCAGCAGAGACAGGGGCACCTACGAGCAGTACTTC,CASRDRGTYEQYF
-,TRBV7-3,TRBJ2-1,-,TGTGCCAGCAGAGCGGCGCCGGGCCCCTACAATGAGCAGTTCTTC,CASRAAPGPYNEQFF
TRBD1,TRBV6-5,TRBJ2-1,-,TGTGCCAGCAGAGCTGGACAGGGGAGGAATGAGCAGTTCTTC,CASRAGQGRNEQFF
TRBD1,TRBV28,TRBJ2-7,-,TGTGCCAGCAGGGCGTACTTCCGACAGGGAACAATTTCCTACGAGCAGTACTTC,CASRAYFRQGTISYEQYF
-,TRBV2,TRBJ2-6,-,TGTGCCAGCACGCAGGGCGGAGGGGCCAACGTCCTGACTTTC,CASTQGGGANVLTF
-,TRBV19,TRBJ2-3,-,TGTGCCAGTAGTATAGAAGGACTTAGACCAGATACGCAGTATTTT,CASSIEGLRPDTQYF
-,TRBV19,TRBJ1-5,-,TGTGCCAGTAGTATAGACGGTCAGCCCCAGCATTTT,CASSIDGQPQHF
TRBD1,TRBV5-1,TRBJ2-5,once,TGCGCCAGCAGCTTGAGGCAGGGGGCGAAGACCCAGTACTTC,CASSLRQGAKTQYF
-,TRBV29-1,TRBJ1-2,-,TGCAGCGTTGCCGGGCAGGGCTATGGCTACACCTTC,CSVAGQGYGYTF
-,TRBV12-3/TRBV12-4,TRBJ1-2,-,TGTGCCAGCAGTTTATTCCCGATAGGAGGCTACACCTTC,CASSLFPIGGYTF
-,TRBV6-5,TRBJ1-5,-,TGTGCCAGCAGAGAGGCGGGGCTGGGGAGCCAGCCCCAGCATTTT,CASREAGLGSQPQHF
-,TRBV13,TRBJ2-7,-,TGTGCCAGCAGCACCATGGGACTCAGCCCCTACGAGCAGTACTTC,CASSTMGLSPYEQYF
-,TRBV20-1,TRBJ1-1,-,TGCAGTGCCCTCCGGACCGAAGAAGCTTTCTTT,CSALRTEEAFF
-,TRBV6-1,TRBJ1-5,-,TGTGCCAGCAGTGAAGAGACAAATCAGCCCCAGCATTTT,CASSEETNQPQHF
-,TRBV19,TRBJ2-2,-,TGTGCCAGTAGTATAAGCAGGCTCACCGGGGAGCTGTTTTTT,CASSISRLTGELFF
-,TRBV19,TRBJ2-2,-,TGTGCCAGTAGGGGACGTGCCACCGGGGAGCTGTTTTTT,CASRGRATGELFF
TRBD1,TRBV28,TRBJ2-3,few,TGTGCCAGCAGTACCGGGACAGGGGATACGCAGTATTTT,CASSTGTGDTQYF
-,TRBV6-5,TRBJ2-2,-,TGTGCCAGCAAGGCCAGGCTCTACACCGGGGAGCTGTTTTTT,CASKARLYTGELFF
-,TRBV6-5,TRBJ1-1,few,TGTGCCAGCAGGCAACAGACTTTGAACACTGAAGCTTTCTTT,CASRQQTLNTEAFF
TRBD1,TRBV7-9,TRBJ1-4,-,TGTGCCAGCAGCCACAGACAGGGGGCGAGAGAAAAACTGTTTTTT,CASSHRQGAREKLFF
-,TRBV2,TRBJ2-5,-,TGTGCCAGCAGTCCAGGGGGGGAGGAGACCCAGTACTTC,CASSPGGEETQYF
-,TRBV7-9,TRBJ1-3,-,TGTGCCAGCAGTCGTACAGGATTCTCTGGAAACACCATATATTTT,CASSRTGFSGNTIYF
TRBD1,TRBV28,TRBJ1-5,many,TGTGCCACTACACAGGGGTGGCAGCCCCAGCATTTT,CATTQGWQPQHF
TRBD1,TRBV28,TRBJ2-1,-,TGTGCCAGCAGTTTACGGGACAGGGACGTCACTGAGCAGTTCTTC,CASSLRDRDVTEQFF
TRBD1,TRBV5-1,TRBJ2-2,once,TGCGCCAGCAGCGCCAAAGAGGGGGCCGGGGCCGGGGAGCTGTTTTTT,CASSAKEGAGAGELFF
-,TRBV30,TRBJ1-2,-,TGTGCCTGGTCCGAAGGGATGGACTATGGCTACACCTTC,CAWSEGMDYGYTF
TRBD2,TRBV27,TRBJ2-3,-,TGTGCCAGCAGTTTTATGAGCGGGGGGATAGAAGATACGCAGTATTTT,CASSFMSGGIEDTQYF
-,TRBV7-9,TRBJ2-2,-,TGTGCCAGCACCGGGGTCTGGACCGGGGAGCTGTTTTTT,CASTGVWTGELFF
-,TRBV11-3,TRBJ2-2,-,TGTGCCAGCAGCTTAGCCGGCACAGGGTCCGGGGAGCTGTTTTTT,CASSLAGTGSGELFF
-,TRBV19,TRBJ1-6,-,TGTGCCAGCCAAACTGGCCCTAATTCACCCCTCCACTTT,CASQTGPNSPLHF
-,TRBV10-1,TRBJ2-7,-,TGCGCCAGCAGTGAAGGAAACCTCCCCTACGAGCAGTACTTC,CASSEGNLPYEQYF
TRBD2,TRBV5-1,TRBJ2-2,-,TGCGCCAGCAGCTTCGGGGTAGCGGGGAATACCGGGGAGCTGTTTTTT,CASSFGVAGNTGELFF